Below are 4 T cell receptor beta chains sequenced from a single sample in a study of cytomegalovirus exposure and HLA in healthy donors. The PCR made use of 60 Vbeta and 13 Jbeta primers. TCRdb's copy holds only in-frame clones and misses some; the assay was immunoSEQ multiplex PCR. The table shows over 150,000 clones, with 65% to 85% occurring only once. The specimen was PBMCs. These receptors were obtained from a woman between 25 and 40 years old in good health and CMV-seronegative.

The gene calls are TRBV7-8 and TRBJ2-1; 7 bases line up with TRBD2. Germline loops: CDR1 SGHVS, CDR2 FQNEAQ. The CDR3 length is 15 residues. After removal of 1 base from V and 7 bases from J, the junction contained 7 bases not matched to a gene. The CDR3 is CASSLGPAGLNEQFF. CDR3 nucleotide sequence: TGTGCCAGCAGCTTAGGACCTGCGGGACTAAATGAGCAGTTCTTC.

The rearrangement joins TRBV6-1 to TRBJ1-3, with a weak D call TRBD1 (5 bases). Germline V gene lookup returns CDR1 MNHNS and CDR2 SASEGT. The V and J ends lost 5 bases and 0 bases respectively, with 11 bases between them. The CDR3 is 15 amino acids. CDR3 region: CASSRMGLSGNTIYF. Written as DNA, the CDR3 is TGTGCCAGCAGTAGAATGGGGCTCTCTGGAAACACCATATATTTT.

The chain joins TRBV7-9 to TRBJ1-6; D is unclear. Germline V lookup: CDR1 SEHNR, CDR2 FQNEAQ (reference sequence). V lost 6 bases and J lost 14, with 11 bases in between. The CDR3 has 11 residues. The CDR3 region is CASSSSAALHF. CDR3 sequence (DNA): TGTGCCAGCAGTTCATCTGCGGCCCTCCACTTT.

This sequence joins TRBV6-5 and TRBJ2-2; 7 nucleotides align to TRBD1. J lost 3 bases, V lost 6 bases, and 4 bases had no gene match. The CDR3 is 14 residues long. Germline V CDR1 and CDR2: MNHEY, SVGAGI. As DNA, the CDR3 is TGTGCCAGCAGGGGACAGACTTACACCGGGGAGCTGTTTTTT. It translates to CASRGQTYTGELFF.